This T cell receptor beta chain was obtained from a study of T cell changes during pregnancy in multiple sclerosis. Profiled with immunoSEQ multiplex PCR; TCRdb holds only in-frame clones, not every one. The table has 85,000 to 100,000 clones, about 92% seen once. This CDR3 contains 15 residues. The V end lost 2 bases, the J end lost 3 bases, and 13 bases lay between the germline ends. The germline gives CDR1 MNHEY, CDR2 SVGAGI. The chain has TRBV6-5 and TRBJ1-1; D is uncertain. The sequencing used peripheral blood, collected after pregnancy. The source of this sequence is a female donor with multiple sclerosis, enrolled in a pregnancy study. In DNA form, the CDR3 reads TGTGCCAGCAGTTACGGGTCAGAGAGGGACACTGAAGCTTTCTTT. Amino acids: CASSYGSERDTEAFF.